This T cell receptor (beta chain) is from a study of CD8 T cells in Susac syndrome. Trimming removed 4 bases at V and 1 base at J, with 15 bases between. This CDR3 is built from 16 residues. CDR1 is SGHNT, CDR2 YYREEE, per germline (reference sequence). In the case of this clonotype: Its antigen is not known.

An amount of RNA that ranged from roughly 0.5 to 1 ug was reverse transcribed with random hexamers. A single record per CDR3 protein comes from TCRdb applying MiXCR to the immunoSEQ multiplex PCR reads. The table records about 150,000 distinct CDR3 sequences, around 96% of them present only once. General study points: When the CD4+ T cell repertoires of patients with Susac syndrome were examined, they did not show any clonal expansion.

This chain uses TRBV5-4 with TRBJ2-4; maybe TRBD1 (6 bases). The origin of this receptor is a human donor with Susac syndrome. The sample taken for sequencing was CD4+ T cells from PBMCs. The CDR3 DNA reads as TGTGCCAGCAGCCCTTACAGGGTTTCGGCCAAAAACATTCAGTACTTC. This codes for CASSPYRVSAKNIQYF. The full variable domain, in which reference TRBV5-4 and TRBJ2-4 provide the parts outside the CDR3, is ETGVTQSPTHLIKTRGQQVTLRCSSQSGHNTVSWYQQALGQGPQFIFQYYREEENGRGNFPPRFSGLQFPNYSSELNVNALELDDSALYLCASSPYRVSAKNIQYFGAGTRLSVL.